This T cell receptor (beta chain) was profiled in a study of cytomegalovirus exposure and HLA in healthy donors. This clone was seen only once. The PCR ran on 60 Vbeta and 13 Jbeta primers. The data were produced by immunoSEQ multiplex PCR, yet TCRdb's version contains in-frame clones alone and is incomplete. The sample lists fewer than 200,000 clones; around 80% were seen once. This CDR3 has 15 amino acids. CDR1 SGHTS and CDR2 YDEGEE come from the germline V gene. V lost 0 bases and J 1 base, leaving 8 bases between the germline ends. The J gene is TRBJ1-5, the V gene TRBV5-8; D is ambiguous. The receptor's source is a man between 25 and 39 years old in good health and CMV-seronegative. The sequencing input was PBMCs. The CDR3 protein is CASSLEGGSNQPQHF. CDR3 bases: TGTGCCAGCAGCTTGGAGGGCGGGAGCAATCAGCCCCAGCATTTT.